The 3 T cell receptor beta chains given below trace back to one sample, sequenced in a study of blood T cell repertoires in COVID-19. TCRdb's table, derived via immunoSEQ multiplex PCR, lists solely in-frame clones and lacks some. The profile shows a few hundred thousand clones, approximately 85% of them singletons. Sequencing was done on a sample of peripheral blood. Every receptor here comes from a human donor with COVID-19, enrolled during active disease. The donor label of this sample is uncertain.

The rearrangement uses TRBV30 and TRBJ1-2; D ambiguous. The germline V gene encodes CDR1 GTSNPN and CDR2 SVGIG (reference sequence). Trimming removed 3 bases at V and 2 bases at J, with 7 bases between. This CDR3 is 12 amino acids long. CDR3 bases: TGTGCCTGGAGCGGGGTCAACTATGGCTACACCTTC. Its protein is CAWSGVNYGYTF.

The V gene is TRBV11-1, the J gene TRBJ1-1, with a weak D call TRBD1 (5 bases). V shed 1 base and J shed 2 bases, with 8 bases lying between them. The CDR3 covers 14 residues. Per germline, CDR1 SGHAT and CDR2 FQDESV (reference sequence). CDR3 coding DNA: TGTGCCAGCAGCTTAGGTGGGACTAACACTGAAGCTTTCTTT. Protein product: CASSLGGTNTEAFF.

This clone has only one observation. The CDR3 loop is CAWTTGVYGYGYTF. CDR3 DNA sequence: TGTGCCTGGACGACAGGGGTGTACGGCTATGGCTACACCTTC. The chain couples TRBV30 to TRBJ1-2; 8 bases are a match to TRBD1. Germline-derived CDR1 and CDR2 are GTSNPN and SVGIG (reference sequence). This CDR3 spans 14 amino acids. Losses at the gene ends were 4 bases for V and 4 bases for J; bases not matched to a gene: 8.